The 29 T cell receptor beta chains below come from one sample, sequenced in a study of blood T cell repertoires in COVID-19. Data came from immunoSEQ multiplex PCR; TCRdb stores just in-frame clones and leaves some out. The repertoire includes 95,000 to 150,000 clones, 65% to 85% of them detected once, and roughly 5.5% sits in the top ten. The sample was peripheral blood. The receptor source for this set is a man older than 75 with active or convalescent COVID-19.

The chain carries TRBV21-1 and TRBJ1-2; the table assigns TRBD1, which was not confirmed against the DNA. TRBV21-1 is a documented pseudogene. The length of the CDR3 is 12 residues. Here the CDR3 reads CARQHKNYGYTF. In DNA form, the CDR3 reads TGTGCCAGACAGCACAAAAACTATGGCTACACCTTC.

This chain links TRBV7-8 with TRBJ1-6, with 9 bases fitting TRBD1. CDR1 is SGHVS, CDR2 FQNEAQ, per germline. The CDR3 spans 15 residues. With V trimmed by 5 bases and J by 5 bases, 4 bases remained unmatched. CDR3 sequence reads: CASSQGQGHNSPLHF. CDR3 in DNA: TGTGCCAGCAGCCAGGGACAGGGACATAATTCACCCCTCCACTTT.

CDR3 sequence (DNA): TGCAGCGTTGATGGGGGGTTCGACGAGCAGTACTTC. Protein product: CSVDGGFDEQYF. The V call is TRBV29-1, the J call TRBJ2-7; D is possibly TRBD2 (6 bases). CDR3 size: 12 residues. Germline values: CDR1 SQVTM, CDR2 ANQGSEA. Deletions cut 3 bases from V and 5 bases from J, with 11 bases between.

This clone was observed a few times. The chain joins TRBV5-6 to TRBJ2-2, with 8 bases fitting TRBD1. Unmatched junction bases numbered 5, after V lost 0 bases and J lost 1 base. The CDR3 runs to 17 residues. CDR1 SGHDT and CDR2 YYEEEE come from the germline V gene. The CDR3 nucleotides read TGTGCCAGCAGCTTGGGTGACAGGGGCTTGAACACCGGGGAGCTGTTTTTT. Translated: CASSLGDRGLNTGELFF.

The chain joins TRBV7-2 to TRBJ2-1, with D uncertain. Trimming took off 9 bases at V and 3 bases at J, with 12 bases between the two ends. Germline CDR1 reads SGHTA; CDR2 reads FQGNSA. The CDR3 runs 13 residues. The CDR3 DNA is TGTGCCAGTACGTGGGCAGGCTACAATGAGCAGTTCTTC. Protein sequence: CASTWAGYNEQFF.

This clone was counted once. CDR3 in amino acids: CASSPPSTGGRTDTQYF. CDR3 bases: TGTGCCAGCAGTCCACCATCGACAGGGGGCCGGACAGATACGCAGTATTTT. The J gene is TRBJ2-3, the V gene TRBV28; 10 bases are shared with TRBD1. Germline-derived CDR1 and CDR2 are MDHEN and SYDVKM. V lost 5 bases to trimming and J lost 3 bases; unmatched junction nucleotides: 11. CDR3 length: 17 residues.

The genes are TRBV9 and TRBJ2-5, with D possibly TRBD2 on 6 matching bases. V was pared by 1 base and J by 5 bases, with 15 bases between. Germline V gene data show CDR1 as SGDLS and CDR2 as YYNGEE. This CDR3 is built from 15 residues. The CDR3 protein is CASSVRGTPGETQYF. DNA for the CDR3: TGTGCCAGCAGCGTACGGGGGACCCCAGGGGAGACCCAGTACTTC.

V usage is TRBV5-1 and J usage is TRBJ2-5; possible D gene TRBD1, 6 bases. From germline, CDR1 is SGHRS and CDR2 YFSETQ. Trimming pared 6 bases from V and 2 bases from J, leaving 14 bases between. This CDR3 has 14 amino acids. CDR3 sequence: CASNMGQVQETQYF. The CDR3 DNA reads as TGCGCCAGCAATATGGGACAAGTTCAAGAGACCCAGTACTTC.

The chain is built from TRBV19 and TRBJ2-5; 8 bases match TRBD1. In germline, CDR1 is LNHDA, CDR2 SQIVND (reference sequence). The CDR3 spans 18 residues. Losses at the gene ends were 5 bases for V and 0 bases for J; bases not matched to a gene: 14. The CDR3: CASSPSPGTGAYQETQYF. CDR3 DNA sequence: TGTGCCAGTAGTCCCTCACCTGGGACAGGAGCGTACCAAGAGACCCAGTACTTC.

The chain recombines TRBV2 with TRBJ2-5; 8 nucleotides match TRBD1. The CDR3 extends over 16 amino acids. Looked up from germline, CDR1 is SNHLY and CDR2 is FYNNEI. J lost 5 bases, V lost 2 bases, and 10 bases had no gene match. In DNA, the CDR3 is TGTGCCAGCAGTGAACAAGGCAGGGGGCAAAAGGAGACCCAGTACTTC. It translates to CASSEQGRGQKETQYF.

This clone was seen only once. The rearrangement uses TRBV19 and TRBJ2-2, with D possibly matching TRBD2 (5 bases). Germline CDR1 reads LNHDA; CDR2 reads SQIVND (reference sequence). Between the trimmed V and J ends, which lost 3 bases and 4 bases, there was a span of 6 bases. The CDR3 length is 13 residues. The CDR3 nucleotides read TGTGCCAGTAGTATGGAGGTCACCGGGGAGCTGTTTTTT. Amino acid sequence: CASSMEVTGELFF.

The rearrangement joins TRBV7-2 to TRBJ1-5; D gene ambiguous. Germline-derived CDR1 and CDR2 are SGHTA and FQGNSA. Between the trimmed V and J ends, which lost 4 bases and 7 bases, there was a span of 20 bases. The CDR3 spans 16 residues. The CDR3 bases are TGTGCCAGCAGCTCCCAACCGGCCGGGTCTGGACAGCCCCAGCATTTT. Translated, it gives CASSSQPAGSGQPQHF.

The CDR3 sequence is CASSHKLGVDSPLHF. CDR3 nucleotides: TGTGCCAGCAGCCACAAGCTCGGAGTGGATTCACCCCTCCACTTT. This chain connects TRBV14 to TRBJ1-6; D not certain. The V and J ends lost 3 bases and 8 bases respectively, with 14 bases between them. Germline V CDR1 and CDR2: SGHDN, FVKESK. This CDR3 has 15 residues.

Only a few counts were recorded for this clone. The CDR3 loop reads CAWSQGVGYTF. The CDR3 nucleotides are TGTGCCTGGTCACAGGGGGTTGGCTACACCTTC. This rearrangement joins TRBV30 to TRBJ1-2, with 8 bases fitting TRBD1. The V and J ends lost 5 bases and 7 bases, in that order; junction bases with no gene match: 3. The CDR3 is 11 residues long. Germline loops: CDR1 GTSNPN, CDR2 SVGIG (reference sequence).

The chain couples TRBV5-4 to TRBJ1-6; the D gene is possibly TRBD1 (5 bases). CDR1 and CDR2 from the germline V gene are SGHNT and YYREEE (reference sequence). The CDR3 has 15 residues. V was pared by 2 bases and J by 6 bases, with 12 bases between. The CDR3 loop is CASSLSGGGNSPLHF. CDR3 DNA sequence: TGTGCCAGCAGCTTATCCGGGGGGGGTAATTCACCCCTCCACTTT. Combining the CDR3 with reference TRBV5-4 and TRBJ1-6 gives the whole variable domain ETGVTQSPTHLIKTRGQQVTLRCSSQSGHNTVSWYQQALGQGPQFIFQYYREEENGRGNFPPRFSGLQFPNYSSELNVNALELDDSALYLCASSLSGGGNSPLHFGNGTRLTVT.

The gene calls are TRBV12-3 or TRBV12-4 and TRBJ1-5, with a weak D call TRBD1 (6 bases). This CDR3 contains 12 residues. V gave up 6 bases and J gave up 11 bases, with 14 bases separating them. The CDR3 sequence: CASSPTGWTQHF. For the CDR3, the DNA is TGTGCCAGCAGCCCTACAGGGTGGACCCAGCATTTT.

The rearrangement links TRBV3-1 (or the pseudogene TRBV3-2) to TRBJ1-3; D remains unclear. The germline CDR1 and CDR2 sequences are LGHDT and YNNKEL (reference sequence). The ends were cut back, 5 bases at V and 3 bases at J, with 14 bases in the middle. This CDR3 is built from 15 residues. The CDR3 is CASSFTAGIGNTIYF. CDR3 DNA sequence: TGTGCCAGCAGCTTCACGGCGGGGATTGGAAACACCATATATTTT.

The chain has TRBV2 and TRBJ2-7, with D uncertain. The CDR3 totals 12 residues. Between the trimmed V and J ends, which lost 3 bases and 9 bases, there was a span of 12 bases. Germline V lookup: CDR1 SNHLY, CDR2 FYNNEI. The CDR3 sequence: CASSDLRNRQYF. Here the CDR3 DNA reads TGTGCCAGCAGTGATCTCAGGAATCGGCAGTACTTC. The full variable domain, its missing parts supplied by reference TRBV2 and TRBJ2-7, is EPEVTQTPSHQVTQMGQEVILRCVPISNHLYFYWYRQILGQKVEFLVSFYNNEISEKSEIFDDQFSVERPDGSNFTLKIRSTKLEDSAMYFCASSDLRNRQYFGPGTRLTVT.

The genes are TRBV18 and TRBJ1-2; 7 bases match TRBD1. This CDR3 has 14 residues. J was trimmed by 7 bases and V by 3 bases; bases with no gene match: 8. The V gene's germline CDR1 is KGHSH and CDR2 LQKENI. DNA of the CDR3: TGTGCCAGCTCACCGGGAGACAGGGTGGCTGGCTACACCTTC. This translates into CASSPGDRVAGYTF.

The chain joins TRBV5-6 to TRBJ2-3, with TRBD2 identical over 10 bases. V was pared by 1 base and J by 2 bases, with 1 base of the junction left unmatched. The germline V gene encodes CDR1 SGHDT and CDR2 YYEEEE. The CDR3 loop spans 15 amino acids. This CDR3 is CASSLTSGVTDTQYF. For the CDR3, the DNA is TGTGCCAGCAGCTTGACTAGCGGGGTCACAGATACGCAGTATTTT. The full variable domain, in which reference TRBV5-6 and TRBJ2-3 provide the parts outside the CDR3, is DAGVTQSPTHLIKTRGQQVTLRCSPKSGHDTVSWYQQALGQGPQFIFQYYEEEERQRGNFPDRFSGHQFPNYSSELNVNALLLGDSALYLCASSLTSGVTDTQYFGPGTRLTVL.

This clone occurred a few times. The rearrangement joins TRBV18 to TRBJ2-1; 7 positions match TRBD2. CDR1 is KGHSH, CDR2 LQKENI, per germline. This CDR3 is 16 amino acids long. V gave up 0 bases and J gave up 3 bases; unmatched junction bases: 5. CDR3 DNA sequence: TGTGCCAGCTCACCACCGGGGAGGGATAGCTACAATGAGCAGTTCTTC. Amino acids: CASSPPGRDSYNEQFF. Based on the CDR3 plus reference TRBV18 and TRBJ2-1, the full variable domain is NAGVMQNPRHLVRRRGQEARLRCSPMKGHSHVYWYRQLPEEGLKFMVYLQKENIIDESGMPKERFSAEFPKEGPSILRIQQVVRGDSAAYFCASSPPGRDSYNEQFFGPGTRLTVL.

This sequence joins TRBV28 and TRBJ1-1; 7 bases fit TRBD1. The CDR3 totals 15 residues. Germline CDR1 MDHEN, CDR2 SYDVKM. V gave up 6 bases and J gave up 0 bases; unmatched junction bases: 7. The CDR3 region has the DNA TGTGCCAGCAGCCAACGGGACAGAATGAACACTGAAGCTTTCTTT. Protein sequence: CASSQRDRMNTEAFF.

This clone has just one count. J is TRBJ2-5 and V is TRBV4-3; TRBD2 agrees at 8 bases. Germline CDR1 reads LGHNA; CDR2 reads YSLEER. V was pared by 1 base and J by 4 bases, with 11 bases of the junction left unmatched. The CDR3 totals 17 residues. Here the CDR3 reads CASSQAMTHGGGETQYF. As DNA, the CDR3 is TGCGCCAGCAGCCAAGCTATGACGCACGGGGGGGGAGAGACCCAGTACTTC.

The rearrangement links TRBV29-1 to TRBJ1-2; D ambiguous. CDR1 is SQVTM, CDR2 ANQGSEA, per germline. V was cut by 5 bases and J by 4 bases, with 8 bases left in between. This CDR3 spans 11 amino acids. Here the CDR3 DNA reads TGCAGCGTTTACGGTTCCTATGGCTACACCTTC. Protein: CSVYGSYGYTF.

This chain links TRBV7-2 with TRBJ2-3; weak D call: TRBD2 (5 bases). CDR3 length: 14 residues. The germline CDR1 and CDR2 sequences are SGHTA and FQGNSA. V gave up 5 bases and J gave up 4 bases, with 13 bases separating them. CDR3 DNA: TGTGCCAGCAGCCCCAATAGAGGGTCAGATACGCAGTATTTT. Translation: CASSPNRGSDTQYF. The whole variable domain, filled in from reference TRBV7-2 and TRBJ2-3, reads GAGVSQSPSNKVTEKGKDVELRCDPISGHTALYWYRQSLGQGLEFLIYFQGNSAPDKSGLPSDRFSAERTGGSVSTLTIQRTQQEDSAVYLCASSPNRGSDTQYFGPGTRLTVL.

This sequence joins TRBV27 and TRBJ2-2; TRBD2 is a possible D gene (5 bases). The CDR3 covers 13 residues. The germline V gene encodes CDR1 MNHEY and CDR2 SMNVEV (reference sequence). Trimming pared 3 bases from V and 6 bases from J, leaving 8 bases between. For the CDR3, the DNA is TGTGCCAGCAGTTTTCTAGCCCCCGGGGAGCTGTTTTTT. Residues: CASSFLAPGELFF.

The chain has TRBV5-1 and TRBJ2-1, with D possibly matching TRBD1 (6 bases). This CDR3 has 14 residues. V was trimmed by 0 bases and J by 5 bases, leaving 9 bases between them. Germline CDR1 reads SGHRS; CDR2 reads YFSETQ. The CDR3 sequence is CASSLEWTDNEQFF. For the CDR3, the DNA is TGCGCCAGCAGCTTGGAGTGGACAGACAATGAGCAGTTCTTC.

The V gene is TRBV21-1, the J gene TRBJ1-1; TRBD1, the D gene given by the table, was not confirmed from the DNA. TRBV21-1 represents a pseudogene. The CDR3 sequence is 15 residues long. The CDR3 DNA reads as TGTGCCAGCAGCAACCGACACCAGGGAAGTACTGAAGCTTTCTTT. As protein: CASSNRHQGSTEAFF.

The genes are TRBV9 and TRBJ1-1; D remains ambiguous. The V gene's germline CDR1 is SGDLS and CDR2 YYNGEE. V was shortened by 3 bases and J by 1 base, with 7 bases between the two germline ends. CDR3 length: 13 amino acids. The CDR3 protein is CASSANKNTEAFF. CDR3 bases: TGTGCCAGCAGCGCGAACAAGAACACTGAAGCTTTCTTT.